This T cell receptor beta chain originates from a study of T cells in Graves' hyperthyroidism and ophthalmopathy. The wider study: Specimen type is peripheral blood, collected at initial diagnosis prior to any treatment.

This clonotype came up a few times. What it binds is unknown. Amplification of TCR beta CDR3 regions used RNA as the template. HTBI primers were employed in a first-round RT-PCR of the TCR CDR3. TCRdb recomputed calls from the multiplex PCR reads with MiXCR, one row per CDR3 protein. Of 660,000 or so distinct CDR3 sequences listed, around 21% are singletons. Points from the study as a whole: Ophthalmopathy got predicted by the model a median about 6.7 months before its onset.

This TCR derives from a young man with Graves' ophthalmopathy. Sequences were obtained from blood.

The CDR3 coding sequence is TGTGCCAGCAGCCAAGGATCAGGGGGGAGTGGATCCGAGCAGTACTTC. It codes for CASSQGSGGSGSEQYF. This chain links TRBV3-1 with TRBJ2-7; TRBD1 might be the D (7 bases). V was cut by 1 base and J by 6 bases, with 19 bases left in between. This CDR3 is 16 amino acids long. The germline CDR1 and CDR2 sequences are LGHDT and YNNKEL (reference sequence).